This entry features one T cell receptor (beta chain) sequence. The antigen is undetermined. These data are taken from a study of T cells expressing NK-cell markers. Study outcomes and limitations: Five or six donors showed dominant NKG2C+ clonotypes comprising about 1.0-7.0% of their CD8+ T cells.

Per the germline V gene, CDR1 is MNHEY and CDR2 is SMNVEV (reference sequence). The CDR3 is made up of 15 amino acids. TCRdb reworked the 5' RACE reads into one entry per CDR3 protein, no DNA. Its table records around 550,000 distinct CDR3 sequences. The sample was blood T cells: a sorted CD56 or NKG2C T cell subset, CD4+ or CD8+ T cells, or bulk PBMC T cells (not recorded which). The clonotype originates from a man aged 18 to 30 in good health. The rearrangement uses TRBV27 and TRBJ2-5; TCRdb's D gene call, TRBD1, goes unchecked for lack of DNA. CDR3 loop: CASSLLGQGQETQYF.